The clone carrying this TCR beta chain has only a few counts. What it recognizes is unknown. Individually, cDNA molecules had unique molecular identifiers attached to them. TCRdb independently ran MiXCR on the 5' RACE reads; one entry per CDR3 protein. Here the sample spans about 64,000 distinct CDR3 sequences, 20% being singletons. V lost 5 bases to trimming and J lost 0 bases, with 11 bases between them. Germline lookup yields CDR1 MNHEY and CDR2 SMNVEV (reference sequence). This CDR3 contains 15 residues. The sample comes from a study of early T cells in non-severe SARS-CoV-2 infection. Study overall: Sequencing targeted bulk RNA from unsorted whole blood, leaving chains unpaired. Study findings and constraints: The matching step, a VDJdb search, favored anti-spike CD8 responses and missed private and CD4 specificities.

The sequence was obtained from an adult who was a healthcare worker with PCR-confirmed SARS-CoV-2 infection or an uninfected control (not recorded which). The chain has TRBV27 and TRBJ2-1; possibly TRBD1 or TRBD2 for D (6 bases each). This specimen consisted of whole blood, obtained at baseline. The DNA for the CDR3 is TGTGCCAGCAGTAACGGGGGCCTCTCCTACAATGAGCAGTTCTTC. Translating it yields CASSNGGLSYNEQFF.